Only one count was recorded for the clone carrying this T cell receptor (beta chain). TCRdb called the PCR reads again in MiXCR, with one record for every CDR3 protein. The sample includes 15,000 or so distinct CDR3 sequences, approximately 40% of them seen just once. The record originates from a study of CD4 and CD8 cells across lung adenocarcinoma regions. Donors had localized lung adenocarcinoma, a non-small cell lung cancer. This TCR was sampled from a male donor with lung adenocarcinoma. The CD4 and CD8 labels of this study may be unreliable. Sequencing used CD4+ T cells from the center of a lung tumor.

CDR3 sequence (DNA): TGTGCCAGCAGTTTTAGGGGTGGTGGGGCAAGGTACGAGCAGTACTTC. Its translation: CASSFRGGGARYEQYF. The rearrangement uses TRBV27 and TRBJ2-7; weak D call: TRBD1 (5 bases). V shed 3 bases and J shed 4 bases, with 19 bases lying between them. Germline V gives CDR1 MNHEY, CDR2 SMNVEV (reference sequence). The CDR3 contains 16 residues.